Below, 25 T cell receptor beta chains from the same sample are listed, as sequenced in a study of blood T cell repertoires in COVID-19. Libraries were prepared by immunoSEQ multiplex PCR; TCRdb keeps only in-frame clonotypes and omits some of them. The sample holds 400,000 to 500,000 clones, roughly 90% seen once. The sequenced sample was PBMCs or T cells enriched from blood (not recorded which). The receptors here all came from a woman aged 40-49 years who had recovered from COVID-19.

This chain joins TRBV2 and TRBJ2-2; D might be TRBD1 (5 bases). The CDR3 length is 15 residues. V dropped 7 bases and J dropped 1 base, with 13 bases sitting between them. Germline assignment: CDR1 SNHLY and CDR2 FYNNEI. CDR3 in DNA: TGTGCCAGCAAGGAAAATACAGGGAACACCGGGGAGCTGTTTTTT. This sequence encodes CASKENTGNTGELFF. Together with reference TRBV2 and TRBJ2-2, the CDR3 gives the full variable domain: EPEVTQTPSHQVTQMGQEVILRCVPISNHLYFYWYRQILGQKVEFLVSFYNNEISEKSEIFDDQFSVERPDGSNFTLKIRSTKLEDSAMYFCASKENTGNTGELFFGEGSRLTVL.

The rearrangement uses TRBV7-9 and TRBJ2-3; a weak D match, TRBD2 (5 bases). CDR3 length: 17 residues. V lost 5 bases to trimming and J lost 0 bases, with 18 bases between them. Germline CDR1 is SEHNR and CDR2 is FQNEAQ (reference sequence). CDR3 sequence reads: CASSPGFFERSTDTQYF. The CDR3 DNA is TGTGCCAGCAGCCCGGGGTTCTTCGAGAGGAGCACAGATACGCAGTATTTT.

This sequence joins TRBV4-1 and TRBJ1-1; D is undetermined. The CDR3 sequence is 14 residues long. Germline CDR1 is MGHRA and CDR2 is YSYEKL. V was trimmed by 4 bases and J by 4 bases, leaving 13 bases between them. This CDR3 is CASSRTEGGTEAFF. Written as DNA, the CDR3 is TGCGCCAGCAGCCGAACAGAGGGTGGCACTGAAGCTTTCTTT.

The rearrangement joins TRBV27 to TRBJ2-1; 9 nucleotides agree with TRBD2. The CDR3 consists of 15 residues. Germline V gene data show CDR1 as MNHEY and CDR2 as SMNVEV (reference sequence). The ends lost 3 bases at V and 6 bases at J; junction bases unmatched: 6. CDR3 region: CASSLPAGGFNEQFF. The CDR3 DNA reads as TGTGCCAGCAGTTTGCCAGCGGGAGGCTTCAATGAGCAGTTCTTC.

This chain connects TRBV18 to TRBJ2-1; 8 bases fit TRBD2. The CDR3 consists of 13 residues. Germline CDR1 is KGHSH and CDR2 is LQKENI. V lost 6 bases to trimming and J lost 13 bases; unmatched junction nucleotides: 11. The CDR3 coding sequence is TGTGCCAGCTCCCGTGGACTAGCTTCCCACCAGTTCTTC. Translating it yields CASSRGLASHQFF.

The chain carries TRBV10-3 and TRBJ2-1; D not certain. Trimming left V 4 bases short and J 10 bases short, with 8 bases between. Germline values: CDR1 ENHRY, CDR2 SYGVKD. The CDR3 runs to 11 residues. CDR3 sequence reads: CAISVEQEQFF. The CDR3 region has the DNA TGTGCCATCAGTGTTGAGCAAGAGCAGTTCTTC.

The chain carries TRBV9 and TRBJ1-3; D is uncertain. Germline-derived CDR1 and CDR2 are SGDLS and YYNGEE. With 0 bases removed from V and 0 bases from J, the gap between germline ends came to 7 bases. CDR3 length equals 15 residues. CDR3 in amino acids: CASSVAGSSGNTIYF. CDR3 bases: TGTGCCAGCAGCGTAGCAGGTAGCTCTGGAAACACCATATATTTT.

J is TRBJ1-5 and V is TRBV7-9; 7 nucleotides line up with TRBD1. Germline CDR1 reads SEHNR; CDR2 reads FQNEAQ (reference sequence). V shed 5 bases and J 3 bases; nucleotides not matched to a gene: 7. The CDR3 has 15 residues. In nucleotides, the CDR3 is TGTGCCAGCAGCAAAGAGGGACAGTACAATCAGCCCCAGCATTTT. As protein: CASSKEGQYNQPQHF.

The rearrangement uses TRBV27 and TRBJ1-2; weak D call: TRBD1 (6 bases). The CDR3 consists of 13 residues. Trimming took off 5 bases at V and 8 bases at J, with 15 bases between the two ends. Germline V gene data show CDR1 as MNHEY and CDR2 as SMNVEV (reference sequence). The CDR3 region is CASSMIGQNGYTF. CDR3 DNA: TGTGCCAGCAGTATGATAGGACAGAACGGCTACACCTTC.

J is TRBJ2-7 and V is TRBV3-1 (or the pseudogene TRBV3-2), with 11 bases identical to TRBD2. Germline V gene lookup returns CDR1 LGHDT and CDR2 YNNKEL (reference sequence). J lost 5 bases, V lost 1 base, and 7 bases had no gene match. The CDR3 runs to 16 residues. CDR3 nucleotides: TGTGCCAGCAGCCAAGTAGCGGGAGGGTTTAGGGACGAGCAGTACTTC. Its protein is CASSQVAGGFRDEQYF.

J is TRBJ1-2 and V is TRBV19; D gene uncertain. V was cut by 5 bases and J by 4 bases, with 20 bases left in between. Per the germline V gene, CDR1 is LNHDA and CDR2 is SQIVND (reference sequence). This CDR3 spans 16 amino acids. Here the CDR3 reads CASSVVRLDFLYGYTF. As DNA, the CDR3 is TGTGCCAGTAGTGTGGTGCGACTCGATTTCCTCTATGGCTACACCTTC.

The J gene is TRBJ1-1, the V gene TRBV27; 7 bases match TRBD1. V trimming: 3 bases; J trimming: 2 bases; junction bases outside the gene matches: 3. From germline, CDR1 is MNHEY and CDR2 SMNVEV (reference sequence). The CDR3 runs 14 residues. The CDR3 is CASSFQGDNTEAFF. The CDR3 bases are TGTGCCAGCAGTTTTCAGGGGGACAACACTGAAGCTTTCTTT.

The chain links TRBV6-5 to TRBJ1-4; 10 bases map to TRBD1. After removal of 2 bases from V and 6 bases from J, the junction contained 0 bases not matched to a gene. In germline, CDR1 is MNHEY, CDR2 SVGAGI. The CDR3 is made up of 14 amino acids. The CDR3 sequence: CASSYGQGDEKLFF. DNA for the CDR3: TGTGCCAGCAGTTACGGACAGGGGGATGAAAAACTGTTTTTT.

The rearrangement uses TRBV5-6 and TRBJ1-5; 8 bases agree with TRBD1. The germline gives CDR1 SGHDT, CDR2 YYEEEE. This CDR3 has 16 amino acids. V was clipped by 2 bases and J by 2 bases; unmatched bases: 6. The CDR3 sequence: CASSLLGQGGNQPQHF. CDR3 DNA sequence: TGTGCCAGCAGCTTACTCGGACAGGGTGGCAATCAGCCCCAGCATTTT. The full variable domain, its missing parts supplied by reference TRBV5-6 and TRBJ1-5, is DAGVTQSPTHLIKTRGQQVTLRCSPKSGHDTVSWYQQALGQGPQFIFQYYEEEERQRGNFPDRFSGHQFPNYSSELNVNALLLGDSALYLCASSLLGQGGNQPQHFGDGTRLSIL.

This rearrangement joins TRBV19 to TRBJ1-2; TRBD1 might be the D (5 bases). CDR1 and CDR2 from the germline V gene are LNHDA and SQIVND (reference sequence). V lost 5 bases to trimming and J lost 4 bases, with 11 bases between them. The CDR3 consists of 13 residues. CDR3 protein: CASSYDSIYGYTF. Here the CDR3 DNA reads TGTGCCAGTAGTTACGACAGCATCTATGGCTACACCTTC.

Here the CDR3 reads CASSISQGPEAFF. DNA for the CDR3: TGTGCCAGTAGTATCTCACAGGGCCCTGAAGCTTTCTTT. The J gene is TRBJ1-1, the V gene TRBV19, with D perhaps TRBD1 (6 bases). This CDR3 is 13 amino acids long. Germline CDR1 LNHDA, CDR2 SQIVND (reference sequence). The germline V and J ends were trimmed by 3 bases and 6 bases, with 11 bases remaining between them.

The CDR3 DNA reads TGTGCCAGCAGCGCCTGGGACAGGGCTCTAAGCTCCTACGAGCAGTACTTC. Translation: CASSAWDRALSSYEQYF. The chain combines TRBV9 with TRBJ2-7, with 9 bases lining up with TRBD1. Germline CDR1 and CDR2: SGDLS and YYNGEE. This CDR3 has 17 amino acids. With 3 bases clipped from V and 0 bases from J, the junction kept 10 bases outside the gene matches.

The CDR3 coding sequence is TGTGCCAGCAGCTTAGAGGCGGATACAACTAATGAAAAACTGTTTTTT. Its translation: CASSLEADTTNEKLFF. The chain is built from TRBV7-2 and TRBJ1-4; D remains unclear. Per germline, CDR1 SGHTA and CDR2 FQGNSA. This CDR3 is built from 16 residues. Trimming removed 1 base at V and 0 bases at J, with 9 bases between.

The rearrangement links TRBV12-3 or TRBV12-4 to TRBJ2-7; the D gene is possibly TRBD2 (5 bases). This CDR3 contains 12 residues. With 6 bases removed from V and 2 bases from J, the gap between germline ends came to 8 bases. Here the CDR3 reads CASSRAAYEQYF. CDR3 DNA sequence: TGTGCCAGCAGCCGAGCGGCCTACGAGCAGTACTTC.

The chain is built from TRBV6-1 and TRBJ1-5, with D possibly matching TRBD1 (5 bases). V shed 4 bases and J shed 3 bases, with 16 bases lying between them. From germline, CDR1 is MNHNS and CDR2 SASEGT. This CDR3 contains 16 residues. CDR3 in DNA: TGTGCCAGCAGTGGGGGCCCCATAGGGTACAATCAGCCCCAGCATTTT. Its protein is CASSGGPIGYNQPQHF.

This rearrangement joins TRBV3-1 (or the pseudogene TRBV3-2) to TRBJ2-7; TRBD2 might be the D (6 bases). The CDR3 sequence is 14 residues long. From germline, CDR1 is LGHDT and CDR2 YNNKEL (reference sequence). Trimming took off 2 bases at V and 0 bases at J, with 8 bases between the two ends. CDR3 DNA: TGTGCCAGCAGCCAACGGGAGAGCTCCTACGAGCAGTACTTC. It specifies CASSQRESSYEQYF.

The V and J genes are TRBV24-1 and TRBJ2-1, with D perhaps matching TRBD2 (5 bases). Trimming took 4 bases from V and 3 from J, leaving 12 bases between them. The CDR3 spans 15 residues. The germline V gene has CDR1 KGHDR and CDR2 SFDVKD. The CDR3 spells CATSDGGEGYNEQFF. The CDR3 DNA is TGTGCCACCAGTGACGGCGGAGAGGGCTACAATGAGCAGTTCTTC.

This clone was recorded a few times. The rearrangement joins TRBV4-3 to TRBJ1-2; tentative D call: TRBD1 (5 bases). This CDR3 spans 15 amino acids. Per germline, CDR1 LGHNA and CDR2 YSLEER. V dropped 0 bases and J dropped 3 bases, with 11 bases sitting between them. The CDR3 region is CASSQEDRVYYGYTF. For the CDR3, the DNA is TGCGCCAGCAGCCAAGAAGACAGAGTCTACTATGGCTACACCTTC.

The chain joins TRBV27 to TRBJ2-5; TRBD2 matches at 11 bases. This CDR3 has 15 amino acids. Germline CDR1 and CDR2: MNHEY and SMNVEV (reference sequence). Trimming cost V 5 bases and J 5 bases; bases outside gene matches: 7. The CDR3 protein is CASSSSGRADETQYF. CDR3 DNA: TGTGCCAGCAGTAGTAGCGGGAGGGCCGATGAGACCCAGTACTTC.

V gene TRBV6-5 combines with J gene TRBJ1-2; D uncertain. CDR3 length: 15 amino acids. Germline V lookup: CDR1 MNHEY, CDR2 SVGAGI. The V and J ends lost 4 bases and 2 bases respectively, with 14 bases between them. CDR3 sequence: CASSFHHSSNYGYTF. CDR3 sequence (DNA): TGTGCCAGCAGTTTCCACCATAGTTCCAACTATGGCTACACCTTC.